The clone carrying this T cell receptor (beta chain) was seen only a few times. The CDR3 is made up of 13 amino acids. Germline lookup yields CDR1 SSHAT and CDR2 FNYEAQ (reference sequence). V shed 4 bases and J shed 9 bases, with 13 bases lying between them. This sample is part of a study of identical twins. In TCRdb, the 5' RACE reads were re-called with MiXCR into one record per CDR3 protein. The sample lists roughly 500,000 distinct CDR3 sequences, around 20% occurring once. A further study also used this sample, focusing on T cells expressing NK-cell markers.

The V and J genes are TRBV7-7 and TRBJ2-1; a possible D gene is TRBD2 (5 bases). This receptor was identified in a young woman in good health. Sample: CD4+ T cells sorted from blood. The CDR3 protein is CASSSGTRGEQFF. In nucleotides, the CDR3 is TGTGCCAGCAGCTCGGGAACTAGAGGTGAGCAGTTCTTC.